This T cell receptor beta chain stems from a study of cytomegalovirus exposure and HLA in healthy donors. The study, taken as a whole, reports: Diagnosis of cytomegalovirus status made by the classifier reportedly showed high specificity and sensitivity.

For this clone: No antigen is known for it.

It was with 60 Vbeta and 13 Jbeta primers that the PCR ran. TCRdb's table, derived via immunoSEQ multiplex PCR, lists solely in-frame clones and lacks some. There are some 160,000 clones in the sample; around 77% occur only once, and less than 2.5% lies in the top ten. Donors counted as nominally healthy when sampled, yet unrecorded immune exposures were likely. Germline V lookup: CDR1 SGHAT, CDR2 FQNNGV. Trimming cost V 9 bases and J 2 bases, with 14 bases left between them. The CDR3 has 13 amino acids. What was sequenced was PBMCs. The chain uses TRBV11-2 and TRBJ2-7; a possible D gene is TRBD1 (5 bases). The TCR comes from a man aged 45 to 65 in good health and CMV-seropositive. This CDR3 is CASVQGNTYEQYF. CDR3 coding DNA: TGTGCCAGTGTGCAGGGAAATACCTACGAGCAGTACTTC.